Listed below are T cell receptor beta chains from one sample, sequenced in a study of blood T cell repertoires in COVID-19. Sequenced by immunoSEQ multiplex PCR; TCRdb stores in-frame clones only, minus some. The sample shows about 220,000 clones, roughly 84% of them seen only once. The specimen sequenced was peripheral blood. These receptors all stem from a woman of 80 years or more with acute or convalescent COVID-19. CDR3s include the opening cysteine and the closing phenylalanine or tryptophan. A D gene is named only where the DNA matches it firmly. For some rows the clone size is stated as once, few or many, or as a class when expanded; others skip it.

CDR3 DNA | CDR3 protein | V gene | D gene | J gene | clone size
TGTGCCAGCAGCCTAACCAAATGGGCGTTCGAAAGCACAGATACGCAGTATTTT | CASSLTKWAFESTDTQYF | TRBV3-1/TRBV3-2 | - | TRBJ2-3 | -
TGTGCCAGCAGCTTAGGACAGGATAATTCACCCCTCCACTTT | CASSLGQDNSPLHF | TRBV7-2 | - | TRBJ1-6 | few
TGTGCCAGCAGCGATTGGACAGGGGGCTCCGGGGAGCTGTTTTTT | CASSDWTGGSGELFF | TRBV4-2 | TRBD1 | TRBJ2-2 | -
TGTGCCAGCAGCCGCGGGAGGCAGACAGAAGCTTTCTTT | CASSRGRQTEAFF | TRBV6-6 | - | TRBJ1-1 | few
TGCAGCGTTGCCCCTTTAAGAACAGGGTCCCAAGAGACCCAGTACTTC | CSVAPLRTGSQETQYF | TRBV29-1 | - | TRBJ2-5 | -
TGTGCCAGCAGTGAAATGGGCGGGGCCCTCTCGGGGACGCAGTATTTT | CASSEMGGALSGTQYF | TRBV2 | - | TRBJ2-3 | -
TGTGCCAGCAGCCCGGGAGTGGATACGCAGTATTTT | CASSPGVDTQYF | TRBV11-3 | - | TRBJ2-3 | -
TGTGCCAGCAGCCCGACAGGGGGCTCCTACGAGCAGTACTTC | CASSPTGGSYEQYF | TRBV7-2 | TRBD1 | TRBJ2-7 | -
TGTGCCAGCAGCCAAGGGGGACAGGGGGTCTACAATGAGCAGTTCTTC | CASSQGGQGVYNEQFF | TRBV3-1/TRBV3-2 | TRBD1 | TRBJ2-1 | -
TGTGCCAGCAGACGGACAGCTAACTATGGCTACACCTTC | CASRRTANYGYTF | TRBV6-5 | - | TRBJ1-2 | -
TGTGCCAGCAGCCAAGTAGCGGTTTTAAGGCCCGAGACCCAGTACTTC | CASSQVAVLRPETQYF | TRBV3-1/TRBV3-2 | - | TRBJ2-5 | once
TGTGCCAGCAGCGAAAGAGCAGGGGCCGGGGACACCGGGGAGCTGTTTTTT | CASSERAGAGDTGELFF | TRBV4-2 | - | TRBJ2-2 | few
TGTGCCAGCAGTTTCACAGGCCCCTATGGCTACACCTTC | CASSFTGPYGYTF | TRBV27 | - | TRBJ1-2 | -
TGCGCCAGCAGCGCAGGAAATAATTCACCCCTCCACTTT | CASSAGNNSPLHF | TRBV5-1 | - | TRBJ1-6 | -
TGTGCCAGCAGTCCCCGGACAGGGGAAGCTGGCTACACCTTC | CASSPRTGEAGYTF | TRBV2 | TRBD1 | TRBJ1-2 | once
TGTGCCAGCAGCCAAGTTTCCGGGACAGGGAACACTGAAGCTTTCTTT | CASSQVSGTGNTEAFF | TRBV3-1/TRBV3-2 | TRBD1 | TRBJ1-1 | -
TGTGCCAGCTCACCGGCCGTCGGGGGCACTGAAGCTTTCTTT | CASSPAVGGTEAFF | TRBV18 | - | TRBJ1-1 | -
TGTGCCAGCAGCCAAGATGGCAGGTCCTATGGCTACACCTTC | CASSQDGRSYGYTF | TRBV3-1/TRBV3-2 | - | TRBJ1-2 | -
TGTGCCAGCAGCTTGGAGTTCAGGGGCGACTATGGCTACACCTTC | CASSLEFRGDYGYTF | TRBV5-6 | - | TRBJ1-2 | -
TGCGCCAGCAGCTTGTTTGGCATCACAGATACGCAGTATTTT | CASSLFGITDTQYF | TRBV5-1 | - | TRBJ2-3 | -
TGTGCCAGCAGCGTAACAGGGGTCGGCGGCTACACCTTC | CASSVTGVGGYTF | TRBV7-8 | TRBD1 | TRBJ1-2 | -
TGTGCCAGCAGCCAAGATCTGTACAATGAGCAGTTCTTC | CASSQDLYNEQFF | TRBV3-1/TRBV3-2 | - | TRBJ2-1 | -
TGCGCCAGCAGCCAGACAGGGGGCGCGGGCCAGCCCCAGCATTTT | CASSQTGGAGQPQHF | TRBV10-2 | TRBD1 | TRBJ1-5 | -
TGTGCCAGCAGCCGGACAGCGCTCAACACTGAAGCTTTCTTT | CASSRTALNTEAFF | TRBV7-3 | - | TRBJ1-1 | -
TGTGCCAGCAGTGAAAGACTAAACGGGGGAAACACCATATATTTT | CASSERLNGGNTIYF | TRBV2 | - | TRBJ1-3 | few
TGTGCCAGCAGCCCAGGACTAGCGGGGGGTAATTACAATGAGCAGTTCTTC | CASSPGLAGGNYNEQFF | TRBV3-1/TRBV3-2 | TRBD2 | TRBJ2-1 | -
TGTGCCAGTAGTATGAGGCAGGGGGCAACTAATGAAAAACTGTTTTTT | CASSMRQGATNEKLFF | TRBV19 | TRBD1 | TRBJ1-4 | -
TGTTCTACCCCGGTCGTCACCGGGGAGCTGTTTTTT | CSTPVVTGELFF | TRBV27 | - | TRBJ2-2 | -
TGCGCCAGCAGCGAGCCCGGGACAGGGGGGAGTTCACCCCTCCACTTT | CASSEPGTGGSSPLHF | TRBV5-1 | TRBD1 | TRBJ1-6 | -
TGTGCCAGCAGCCCTACAGTGACCGGGGAGCTGTTTTTT | CASSPTVTGELFF | TRBV14 | - | TRBJ2-2 | once
TGTGCCAGCAGTGAATTTCCAGGGATGGCTGACACCTTC | CASSEFPGMADTF | TRBV6-1 | - | TRBJ1-2 | -
TGTGCCAGTACCCGGACAGGGCCCCCTCTGAACACTGAAGCTTTCTTT | CASTRTGPPLNTEAFF | TRBV19 | TRBD1 | TRBJ1-1 | -
TGTGCCAGCAGTCCCCCTAAAGGCAGGGTAAAGGCTGAAGCTTTCTTT | CASSPPKGRVKAEAFF | TRBV28 | - | TRBJ1-1 | -